This T cell receptor beta chain was captured by sequencing in a study of T cells in Graves' hyperthyroidism and ophthalmopathy. General study results and limits: The majority of expanded thyroid clonotypes above 0.001 also appeared in blood.

Amplification targeted TCR beta CDR3 regions from RNA transcripts. When the TCR CDR3 underwent first-round RT-PCR, the HTBI primer set was used. TCRdb reprocessed the multiplex PCR reads via MiXCR and lists one record per CDR3 protein. The sample lists about 560,000 distinct CDR3 sequences; approximately 15% were seen once. Graves' hyperthyroidism is called stable when ophthalmopathy does not progress within 18 months. In making diagnoses, clinical symptoms, serum thyroxine and TRAb, thyroid ultrasound and orbital computed tomography were all used. Germline V gene data show CDR1 as SNHLY and CDR2 as FYNNEI. CDR3 length: 16 residues. V dropped 6 bases and J dropped 4; count of bases not matched to a gene: 11. This clonotype was recorded at least ten times. Its target is unknown.

This clonotype was obtained from a woman in her 30s with Graves' hyperthyroidism. This chain uses TRBV2 with TRBJ2-1, with 8 bases identical to TRBD2. What was sequenced was blood. The CDR3 loop is CASRGTGLGLYNEQFF. The CDR3 DNA is TGTGCCAGCAGGGGGACGGGACTAGGCTTATACAATGAGCAGTTCTTC.